This T cell receptor (beta chain) was profiled in a study of graft-versus-host responses after intestinal transplantation. Study as a whole: Multivisceral, liver-intestinal, or isolated intestinal grafts were transplanted into recipients.

General observations from the study: Early declines in HvG clones that occurred post-transplant were associated with peak circulating GvH clone levels. Patients who carried graft-donor T cell macrochimerism also had high graft-versus-host to host-versus-graft clonal ratios in their allografts.

Only in-frame clones appear in the TCRdb table, and some are missing; sequencing was by immunoSEQ multiplex PCR. The data hold 70,000 to 95,000 clones, with roughly 93% observed a single time. Worth noting for this clone: Its antigen is undetermined.

The CDR3 is 16 residues long. V was clipped by 9 bases and J by 9 bases; unmatched bases: 19. CDR1 is SGHNT, CDR2 YYREEE, per germline (reference sequence). This clonotype was sampled from a human donor who was the organ donor for an intestinal transplant. The V call is TRBV5-4, the J call TRBJ2-1; 9 bases agree with TRBD2. The specimen comprised unstimulated CD8+ T cells sorted from spleen or lymph node cells, sampled before transplant. DNA for the CDR3: TGTGCCACCAACCCTCATAGCGGGAGTATCTATATTGAGCAGTTCTTC. Encoded protein: CATNPHSGSIYIEQFF.